This T cell receptor beta chain was observed in a study of cytomegalovirus exposure and HLA in healthy donors (dated by TCRdb to about 2017). Looking at the study overall: According to a later analysis, the roughly 120 validation repertoires were produced on the same platform as the roughly 600 repertoires of the first cohort. To predict cytomegalovirus infection status, the study brought together high-throughput TCR immunosequencing, statistical association of individual TCRs with disease status, and machine learning. The study aimed to test whether cataloging public T cell receptors could reveal signatures of past pathogen exposure. Besides the first cohort of roughly 660 subjects, a separate validation cohort made up of 120 different subjects was used.

The donors belonged to the validation cohort of around 130 subjects, which was separate from the approximately 700-subject first cohort. Findings and caveats that apply to the study as a whole: The authors suggested that the approach could potentially be generalized to other disease states and immunological phenotypes. In vitro tests confirmed that a few of the cytomegalovirus-associated TCR beta chains recognize cytomegalovirus antigens. The study gave a list of under 200 TCR beta chains associated with cytomegalovirus. A later analysis found that TCRs clustered in the first cohort also tended to co-occur in the 130 or so validation repertoires, with 90% to 95% of cluster scores above 0. Across donors, most TCR sequences were observed very rarely, whereas some public TCRs were present in many individuals. Cytomegalovirus status was reported to be diagnosed by the classifier with high specificity and sensitivity in both the original and validation cohorts. A later analysis lacked HLA typing for the validation cohort, so it scored co-occurrence in that cohort across all 120 or so repertoires.

V and J are trimmed by 0 bases and 2 bases, and the gene matches miss 13 bases of the junction. Measured from the cysteine to the phenylalanine, the CDR3 is 18 residues long. CDR3 DNA is the only sequence kept; it has 54 bases, read in frame from the first base. The germline V gene gives CDR1 as SGHRS and CDR2 as YFSETQ. Library preparation used the immunoSEQ multiplex PCR assay. As for how the authors treated the data: A statistical classification framework was built to diagnose cytomegalovirus status from the catalog of TCR beta chain sequences. The clones in this table, taken by TCRdb from immuneACCESS, are in-frame only. Not every clone is retained; where verified, under half of the shortfall comes from an unresolved V gene, and the cause of the rest is unknown. V and J calls and clone size are given by that table; D and trimming were obtained from the DNA. The sample table contains about 220,000 clones; only one count was recorded for about 91% of them. Of the sample, around 3% falls within the top ten clones.

A word on this clone: No cognate antigen has been identified for it. Base qualities are missing; no much larger clone stands one base away.

This TCR was sampled from a young woman in good health and CMV-seronegative. The chain is encoded by TRBV5-1 joined to TRBJ2-7; TRBD1 aligns with 8 central bases. The specimen sequenced was PBMCs. CDR3 region: CASSLGQGQGASPYEQYF. The nucleotides read TGCGCCAGCAGCTTGGGTCAGGGGCAGGGGGCATCCCCCTACGAGCAGTACTTC.